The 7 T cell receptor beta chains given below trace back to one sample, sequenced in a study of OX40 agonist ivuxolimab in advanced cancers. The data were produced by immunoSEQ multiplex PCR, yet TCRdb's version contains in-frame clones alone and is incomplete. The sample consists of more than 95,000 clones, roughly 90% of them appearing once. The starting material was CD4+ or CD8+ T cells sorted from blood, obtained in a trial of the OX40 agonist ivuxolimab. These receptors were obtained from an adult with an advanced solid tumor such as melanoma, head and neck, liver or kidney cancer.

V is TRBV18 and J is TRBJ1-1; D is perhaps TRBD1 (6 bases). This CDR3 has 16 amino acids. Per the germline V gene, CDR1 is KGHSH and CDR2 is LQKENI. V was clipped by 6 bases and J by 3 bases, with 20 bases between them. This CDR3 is CASSLGHRVADTEAFF. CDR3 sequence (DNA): TGTGCCAGCTCCCTCGGGCACAGGGTCGCGGACACTGAAGCTTTCTTT.

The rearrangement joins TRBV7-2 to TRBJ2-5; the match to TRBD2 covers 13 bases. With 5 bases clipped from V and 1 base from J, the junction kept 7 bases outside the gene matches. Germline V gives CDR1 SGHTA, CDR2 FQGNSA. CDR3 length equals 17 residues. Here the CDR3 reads CASSIGLAGVRQETQYF. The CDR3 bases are TGTGCCAGCAGCATCGGACTAGCGGGAGTCCGCCAAGAGACCCAGTACTTC.

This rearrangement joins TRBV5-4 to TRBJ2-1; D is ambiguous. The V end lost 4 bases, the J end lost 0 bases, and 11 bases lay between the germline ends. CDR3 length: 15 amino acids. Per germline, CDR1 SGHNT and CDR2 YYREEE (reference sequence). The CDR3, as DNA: TGTGCCAGCAGCCAAGCTCCCCGCTCCTACAATGAGCAGTTCTTC. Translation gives CASSQAPRSYNEQFF.

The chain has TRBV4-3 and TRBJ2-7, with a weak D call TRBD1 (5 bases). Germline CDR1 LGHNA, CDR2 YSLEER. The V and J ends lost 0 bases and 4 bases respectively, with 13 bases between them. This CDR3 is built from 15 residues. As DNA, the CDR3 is TGCGCCAGCAGCCAAGATCGCAGGGCAGGGTACGAGCAGTACTTC. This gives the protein CASSQDRRAGYEQYF.

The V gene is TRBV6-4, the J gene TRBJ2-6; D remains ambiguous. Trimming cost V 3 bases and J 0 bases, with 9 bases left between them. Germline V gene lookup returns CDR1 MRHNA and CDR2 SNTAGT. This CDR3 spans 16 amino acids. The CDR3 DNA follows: TGTGCCAGCAGTGAGACTTTTGGCTCTGGGGCCAACGTCCTGACTTTC. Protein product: CASSETFGSGANVLTF.

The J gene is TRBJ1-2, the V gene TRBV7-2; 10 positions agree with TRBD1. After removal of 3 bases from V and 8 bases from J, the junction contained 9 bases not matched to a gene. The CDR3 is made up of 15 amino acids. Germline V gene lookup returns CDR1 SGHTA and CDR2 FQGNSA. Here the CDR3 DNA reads TGTGCCAGCAGCTTCCAGACAGGGGGCGGTCGGGGCTACACCTTC. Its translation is CASSFQTGGGRGYTF.

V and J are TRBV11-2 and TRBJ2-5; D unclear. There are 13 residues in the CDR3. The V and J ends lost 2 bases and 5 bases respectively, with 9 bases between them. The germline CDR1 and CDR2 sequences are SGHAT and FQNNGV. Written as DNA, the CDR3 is TGTGCCAGCAGCTTATCCCGTTTGGAGACCCAGTACTTC. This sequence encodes CASSLSRLETQYF.